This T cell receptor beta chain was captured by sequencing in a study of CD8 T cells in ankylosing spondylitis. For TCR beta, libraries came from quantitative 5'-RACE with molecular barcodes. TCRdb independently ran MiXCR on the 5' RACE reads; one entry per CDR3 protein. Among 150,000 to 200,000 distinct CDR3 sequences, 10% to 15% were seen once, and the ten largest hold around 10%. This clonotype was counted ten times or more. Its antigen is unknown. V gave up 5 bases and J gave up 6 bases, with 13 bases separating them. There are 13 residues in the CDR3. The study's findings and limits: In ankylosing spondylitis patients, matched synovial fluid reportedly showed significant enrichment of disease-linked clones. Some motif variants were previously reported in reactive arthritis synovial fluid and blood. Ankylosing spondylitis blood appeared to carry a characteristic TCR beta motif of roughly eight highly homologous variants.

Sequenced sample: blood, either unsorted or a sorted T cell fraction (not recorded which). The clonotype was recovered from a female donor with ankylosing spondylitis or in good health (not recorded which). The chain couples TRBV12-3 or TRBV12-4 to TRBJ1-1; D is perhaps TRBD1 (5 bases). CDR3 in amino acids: CASSLYTGPEAFF. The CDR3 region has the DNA TGTGCCAGCAGTCTTTATACAGGCCCTGAAGCTTTCTTT.